The sequence of this TCR beta chain was determined in a study of cytomegalovirus exposure and HLA in healthy donors. This table comes from immunoSEQ multiplex PCR, and its TCRdb copy is limited to in-frame clones, with some not included. The sample lists roughly 130,000 clones; about nine tenths were seen once. Broader study findings: Reportedly, cytomegalovirus status was diagnosed with high sensitivity and specificity.

As for this clone: Its matching antigen is unknown.

The CDR3 has 10 residues. Deletions cut 4 bases from V and 9 bases from J, with 8 bases between. This receptor was taken from a man aged 25 to 45 in good health and CMV-seronegative. The chain has TRBV5-3 and TRBJ2-7, with D maybe TRBD2 (5 bases). TRBV5-3 is sorted into the ORF group, with uncertain function. The sample consisted of PBMCs. The CDR3 spells CARSKDWQYF. Written as DNA, the CDR3 is TGTGCCAGAAGCAAGGACTGGCAGTACTTC.